The sequence of this T cell receptor beta chain was determined in a study of T cell responses to AZD1222 COVID-19 vaccine. To note about this clone: Its matching antigen is unknown.

This table comes from immunoSEQ multiplex PCR, and its TCRdb copy is limited to in-frame clones, with some not included. The sample includes approximately 35,000 clones, 85% to 90% seen only once; the top ten take about 10%. Whole-study results and caveats: Nearly half of spike-specific TCRs reportedly target variant regions that are unmutated in the B.1.351 and B.1.1.7 variants. The study found Spike-specific TCR breadth and depth rose after two AZD1222 doses. Donors, mostly white British, included more females; clonal diversity was possibly underestimated.

The germline V gene has CDR1 SGHTA and CDR2 FQGNSA. This CDR3 comprises 14 residues. V lost 1 base, J lost 4 bases, and 3 bases stayed unmatched. The receptor's source is an adult who received the AZD1222 COVID-19 vaccine. This chain uses TRBV7-2 with TRBJ2-5, with 7 bases identical to TRBD2. Sequences were derived from peripheral blood, sampled 28 days after the second AZD1222 dose. This CDR3 is CASSLGPSGETQYF. CDR3 DNA: TGTGCCAGCAGCTTAGGCCCTAGCGGAGAGACCCAGTACTTC.